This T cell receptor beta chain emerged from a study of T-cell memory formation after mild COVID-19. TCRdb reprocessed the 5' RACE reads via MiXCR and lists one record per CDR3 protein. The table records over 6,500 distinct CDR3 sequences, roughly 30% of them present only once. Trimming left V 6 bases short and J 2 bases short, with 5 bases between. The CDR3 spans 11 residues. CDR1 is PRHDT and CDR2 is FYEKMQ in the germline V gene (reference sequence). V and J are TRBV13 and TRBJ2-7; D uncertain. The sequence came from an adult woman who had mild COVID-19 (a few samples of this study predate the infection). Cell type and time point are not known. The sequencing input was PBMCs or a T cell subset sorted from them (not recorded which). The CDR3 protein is CASSWAYEQYF. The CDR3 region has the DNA TGTGCCAGCAGTTGGGCCTACGAGCAGTACTTC.